The 18 T cell receptor beta chains below were found in one sample sequenced in a study of post-analysis software for immune sequencing data. The study, taken as a whole, reports: Five TRBV segments occurring more often in patients than controls included TRBV5-6, TRBV5-1 and TRBV20-1.

These receptors have no identified antigens. The TCR beta cDNA libraries carried unique molecular identifiers. TCRdb passed the PCR reads through MiXCR, listing each CDR3 protein once. The table shows some 500,000 distinct CDR3 sequences, with approximately 46% occurring only once. Sequencing was done on a sample of blood. These receptors came from a girl aged 5-17 years with multiple sclerosis.

This clonotype was counted a few times. The chain is built from TRBV7-9 and TRBJ1-1; possible D gene TRBD1, 5 bases. Trimming left V 1 base short and J 4 bases short, with 13 bases between. This CDR3 comprises 15 residues. Per germline, CDR1 SEHNR and CDR2 FQNEAQ (reference sequence). The CDR3 DNA sequence: TGTGCCAGCAGCTTAGTTGGGGGGGGAAGCACTGAAGCTTTCTTT. This gives the protein CASSLVGGGSTEAFF.

The CDR3 is CASSETVEQYF. CDR3 coding DNA: TGCGCCAGCAGTGAGACCGTCGAGCAGTACTTC. The rearrangement joins TRBV10-2 to TRBJ2-7; no firm D call. The CDR3 loop spans 11 amino acids. Germline V gives CDR1 WSHSY, CDR2 SAAADI. Trimming pared 2 bases from V and 6 bases from J, leaving 5 bases between.

The V call is TRBV3-1, the J call TRBJ1-1; 9 positions agree with TRBD1. The germline gives CDR1 LGHDT, CDR2 YNNKEL (reference sequence). CDR3 length: 15 residues. The V and J ends lost 4 bases and 5 bases, in that order; junction bases with no gene match: 8. In DNA, the CDR3 is TGTGCCAGCAGCCCATTACAGGGGGCCCAAACTGAAGCTTTCTTT. The encoded protein is CASSPLQGAQTEAFF.

This clonotype was detected only a few times. The V call is TRBV29-1, the J call TRBJ2-5; 8 nucleotides line up with TRBD2. The CDR3 runs to 14 residues. Trimming cost V 2 bases and J 2 bases; bases outside gene matches: 4. CDR1 and CDR2 from the germline V gene are SQVTM and ANQGSEA. CDR3 DNA sequence: TGCAGCGTTGAACCCGGGAGGGGGCAAGAGACCCAGTACTTC. This sequence encodes CSVEPGRGQETQYF.

Only one count was recorded for this clonotype. The genes are TRBV29-1 and TRBJ2-2; possibly TRBD2 for D (5 bases). Germline V gene lookup returns CDR1 SQVTM and CDR2 ANQGSEA. The CDR3 has 12 residues. The V and J ends lost 8 bases and 7 bases respectively, with 14 bases between them. CDR3 protein: CSCRDWGGELFF. The CDR3 DNA is TGCAGCTGCCGGGATTGGGGCGGGGAGCTGTTTTTT.

Comment on this clonotype: The junction shows a germline mismatch at one end, possibly a read error. This chain connects TRBV6-1 to TRBJ2-6, with TRBD1 matching 9 bases. Germline V CDR1 and CDR2: MNHNS, SASEGT. This CDR3 has 16 residues. The DNA of the CDR3 is TGTGCCAGCGGCGGGACAGGGAACTCTGGGACCAACGTCCTGACTTTC. This encodes CASGGTGNSGTNVLTF.

In regard to this clonotype: The junction shows a germline mismatch at one end, possibly a read error. V gene TRBV7-7 combines with J gene TRBJ2-7, with D tentatively TRBD1 or TRBD2 (5 bases each). CDR3 size: 13 residues. Germline CDR1 SSHAT, CDR2 FNYEAQ (reference sequence). The CDR3 DNA reads TGTGCTAGCAGCCGTGGGACCGCCTACGAGCAGTACTTC. Its protein product is CASSRGTAYEQYF.

The CDR3 bases are TGTGCCAGCAGCTCCTCCCCGGGACACAGGGCCTATGGCTACACCTTC. It encodes CASSSSPGHRAYGYTF. The V call is TRBV7-3, the J call TRBJ1-2; weak D call: TRBD1 (6 bases). The germline gives CDR1 SGHTA, CDR2 FQGTGA. The CDR3 has 16 amino acids. The V gene lost 4 bases and the J gene lost 4 bases, with 19 bases spanning the gap.

This clonotype has more than one count but fewer than ten. This chain connects TRBV29-1 to TRBJ2-7; 9 nucleotides line up with TRBD1. Germline V gene lookup returns CDR1 SQVTM and CDR2 ANQGSEA. Trimming cost V 5 bases and J 6 bases; bases outside gene matches: 11. This CDR3 region has 14 residues. The CDR3 bases are TGCAGCGTTAAAGCCGGGACAGGGCATATCGAGCAGTACTTC. Translating gives CSVKAGTGHIEQYF.

This rearrangement joins TRBV4-1 to TRBJ2-7, with 11 nucleotides matching TRBD1. This CDR3 region has 16 residues. The junction had 8 bases not matched to a gene; V was cut back by 3 bases and J by 4 bases. Germline V CDR1 and CDR2: MGHRA, YSYEKL. The CDR3: CASSHLIGTGGYEQYF. The CDR3 DNA follows: TGCGCCAGCAGCCATTTGATTGGGACAGGGGGATACGAGCAGTACTTC.

The CDR3: CASSKTGGPEAFF. In nucleotides, the CDR3 is TGTGCCAGCAGCAAAACAGGGGGACCTGAAGCTTTCTTT. This rearrangement joins TRBV11-1 to TRBJ1-1; TRBD1 agrees at 8 bases. The V and J ends lost 5 bases and 6 bases, in that order; junction bases with no gene match: 5. The CDR3 is 13 amino acids. The germline gives CDR1 SGHAT, CDR2 FQDESV (reference sequence).

This chain uses TRBV5-1 with TRBJ2-5, with TRBD2 matching over 8 bases. The end of the DNA aligns better with TRBJ2-7, so the J call may be wrong. The length of the CDR3 is 14 residues. Germline CDR1 SGHRS, CDR2 YFSETQ. CDR3 nucleotide sequence: TGCGCCAGCAGCCCCGGGGGGGGTCCCTACGAGCAGTACTTC. Translated, it gives CASSPGGGPYEQYF.

This clonotype has more than one count but fewer than ten. The genes are TRBV28 and TRBJ2-1, with D unresolved. Germline V CDR1 and CDR2: MDHEN, SYDVKM. The CDR3 runs to 12 residues. The V and J ends lost 5 bases and 8 bases respectively, with 10 bases between them. The CDR3 coding sequence is TGTGCCAGCAGTCCCCCGGGTCATGAGCAGTTCTTC. Amino acid sequence: CASSPPGHEQFF. Together with reference TRBV28 and TRBJ2-1, the CDR3 gives the full variable domain: DVKVTQSSRYLVKRTGEKVFLECVQDMDHENMFWYRQDPGLGLRLIYFSYDVKMKEKGDIPEGYSVSREKKERFSLILESASTNQTSMYLCASSPPGHEQFFGPGTRLTVL.

This chain uses TRBV29-1 with TRBJ1-4; 7 bases align to TRBD1. The J segment lost 11 bases and the V segment lost 4 bases, leaving 7 bases of the junction unmatched. This CDR3 spans 12 amino acids. Germline V CDR1 and CDR2: SQVTM, ANQGSEA. CDR3 DNA sequence: TGCAGCGTTGGTCCCAGGGGGGAGAAACTGTTTTTT. Its translation: CSVGPRGEKLFF.

In this sample, this clonotype turned up once. At one of its ends the junction is not consistent with the germline gene, which may arise from a read error. This chain links TRBV7-7 with TRBJ1-4; D unresolved. The CDR3 spans 13 residues. Germline values: CDR1 SSHAT, CDR2 FNYEAQ (reference sequence). CDR3 sequence reads: CASSSDTNEKRFF. CDR3 sequence (DNA): TGTGCTAGCAGCAGCGACACGAATGAAAAACGGTTTTTT.

This rearrangement joins TRBV4-1 to TRBJ2-7; no firm D call. This CDR3 has 15 residues. Germline V lookup: CDR1 MGHRA, CDR2 YSYEKL. Trimming stripped 1 base from V and 0 bases from J, with 10 bases between. For the CDR3, the DNA is TGCGCCAGCAGCCAAGGCCGCAGGACCTCCTACGAGCAGTACTTC. Translating gives CASSQGRRTSYEQYF.

The J gene is TRBJ2-7, the V gene TRBV20-1, with 7 bases fitting TRBD1. CDR1 and CDR2 from the germline V gene are DFQATT and SNEGSKA (reference sequence). V trimming: 6 bases; J trimming: 3 bases; junction bases outside the gene matches: 11. The CDR3 runs 14 residues. CDR3 amino acids: CSARRGQGVYEQYF. The CDR3 nucleotides are TGCAGTGCGAGAAGGGGCCAGGGGGTCTACGAGCAGTACTTC.

This clonotype was observed a handful of times. The V gene is TRBV29-1, the J gene TRBJ1-1; D is perhaps TRBD1 (5 bases). This CDR3 spans 14 amino acids. CDR1 SQVTM and CDR2 ANQGSEA come from the germline V gene. Trimming shortened V by 6 bases and J by 5 bases, and 19 bases separated the two germline ends. The CDR3 nucleotides read TGCAGCGTCGTCGGGACCGAGGGCCGGACTGAAGCTTTCTTT. This codes for CSVVGTEGRTEAFF.